The 18 T cell receptor beta chains in this list originate from one sample, sequenced in a study of T-cell memory formation after mild COVID-19. TCRdb redid the calling of the 5' RACE reads with MiXCR, one entry per CDR3 protein. The sample lists some 150,000 distinct CDR3 sequences, about 25% occurring once. Sequencing used PBMCs or a T cell subset sorted from them (not recorded which). All receptors come from an adult woman who had mild COVID-19 (a few samples of this study predate the infection). Cell type and time point are not known.

This chain links TRBV6-2 or TRBV6-3 with TRBJ2-5, with D hard to call. The germline CDR1 and CDR2 sequences are MNHEY and SVGEGT. The CDR3 loop spans 13 amino acids. The V end lost 5 bases, the J end lost 0 bases, and 7 bases lay between the germline ends. Here the CDR3 reads CASSLTDQETQYF. CDR3 in DNA: TGTGCCAGCAGTCTCACGGACCAAGAGACCCAGTACTTC.

This clonotype was picked up a small number of times. V gene TRBV4-3 combines with J gene TRBJ2-1; TRBD2 agrees at 9 bases. The junction had 12 bases not matched to a gene; V was cut back by 4 bases and J by 8 bases. This CDR3 spans 16 amino acids. Germline CDR1 reads LGHNA; CDR2 reads YSLEER. As DNA, the CDR3 is TGCGCCAGCAGCCCCGGGGGCGGACTAGCGTCGGATGAGCAGTTCTTC. Translation: CASSPGGGLASDEQFF.

The chain uses TRBV7-9 and TRBJ2-1; 10 nucleotides align to TRBD2. The germline V gene encodes CDR1 SEHNR and CDR2 FQNEAQ (reference sequence). This CDR3 comprises 16 residues. V trimming: 2 bases; J trimming: 6 bases; junction bases outside the gene matches: 7. The CDR3 spells CASSLPKRGGFNEQFF. In DNA, the CDR3 is TGTGCCAGCAGCTTACCGAAGCGGGGGGGATTCAATGAGCAGTTCTTC.

This clonotype was detected a few times. The chain joins TRBV24-1 to TRBJ2-5; a weak D match, TRBD1 (6 bases). V was cut by 4 bases and J by 4 bases, with 15 bases left in between. This CDR3 is 15 amino acids long. Germline loops: CDR1 KGHDR, CDR2 SFDVKD. The CDR3 loop reads CATSEVGFRGETQYF. CDR3 nucleotides: TGTGCCACCAGTGAGGTGGGTTTCAGGGGAGAGACCCAGTACTTC.

The CDR3 DNA reads TGTGCCAGCAGCGTAGATCTGGGGCAAGATACGCAGTATTTT. Translation: CASSVDLGQDTQYF. J is TRBJ2-3 and V is TRBV9; perhaps TRBD1 as D (5 bases). The germline V gene encodes CDR1 SGDLS and CDR2 YYNGEE. V gave up 0 bases and J gave up 5 bases, with 10 bases separating them. The CDR3 has 14 residues.

The chain couples TRBV7-9 to TRBJ2-7, with 7 bases matching TRBD1. The germline gives CDR1 SEHNR, CDR2 FQNEAQ (reference sequence). The V and J ends lost 3 bases and 3 bases, in that order; junction bases with no gene match: 2. CDR3 length: 13 amino acids. The CDR3 protein is CASSFQGDYEQYF. Written as DNA, the CDR3 is TGTGCCAGCAGCTTCCAGGGGGACTACGAGCAGTACTTC.

The chain couples TRBV7-9 to TRBJ2-2; 9 bases map to TRBD1. The length of the CDR3 is 16 residues. Trimming at V came to 5 bases and at J to 1 base, leaving 5 bases not matched to a gene. CDR1 and CDR2 (germline): SEHNR, FQNEAQ (reference sequence). CDR3 in DNA: TGTGCCAGCAGCCCAATGGGACAGGGGAACACCGGGGAGCTGTTTTTT. Its translation: CASSPMGQGNTGELFF. The whole variable domain, filled in from reference TRBV7-9 and TRBJ2-2, reads DTGVSQNPRHKITKRGQNVTFRCDPISEHNRLYWYRQTLGQGPEFLTYFQNEAQLEKSRLLSDRFSAERPKGSFSTLEIQRTEQGDSAMYLCASSPMGQGNTGELFFGEGSRLTVL.

The chain links TRBV5-1 to TRBJ2-3, with 15 nucleotides matching TRBD2. V was clipped by 6 bases and J by 6 bases; unmatched bases: 5. The germline V gene encodes CDR1 SGHRS and CDR2 YFSETQ. The CDR3 is made up of 15 amino acids. The CDR3 bases are TGCGCCAGCACTCCCGGACTAGCGGGAGGGGATACGCAGTATTTT. It is translated as CASTPGLAGGDTQYF. Using reference TRBV5-1 and TRBJ2-3 for the parts outside the CDR3, the full variable domain is KAGVTQTPRYLIKTRGQQVTLSCSPISGHRSVSWYQQTPGQGLQFLFEYFSETQRNKGNFPGRFSGRQFSNSRSEMNVSTLELGDSALYLCASTPGLAGGDTQYFGPGTRLTVL.

The chain is built from TRBV11-2 and TRBJ2-7; perhaps TRBD2 as D (5 bases). V was trimmed by 5 bases and J by 5 bases, leaving 10 bases between them. CDR1 and CDR2 from the germline V gene are SGHAT and FQNNGV. This CDR3 spans 12 amino acids. CDR3 coding DNA: TGTGCCAGCAGCCTTGAGGGCAACGAGCAGTACTTC. As protein: CASSLEGNEQYF.

A few counts support this clonotype. V and J are TRBV11-2 and TRBJ1-5, with 7 bases matching TRBD1. The CDR3 consists of 15 residues. In germline, CDR1 is SGHAT, CDR2 FQNNGV. J lost 10 bases, V lost 4 bases, and 13 bases had no gene match. CDR3 coding DNA: TGTGCCAGCAGCTCCCGACAGGGAGAGAACGGACCCCAGCATTTT. Translated, it gives CASSSRQGENGPQHF.

This clonotype was recorded a few times. The genes are TRBV25-1 and TRBJ1-1, with D unresolved. With 1 base removed from V and 3 bases from J, the gap between germline ends came to 9 bases. Germline loops: CDR1 MGHDK, CDR2 SYGVNS. This CDR3 is 14 amino acids long. The CDR3 is CASSESYGYTEAFF. The CDR3 region has the DNA TGTGCCAGCAGTGAATCCTACGGCTACACTGAAGCTTTCTTT.

J is TRBJ2-1 and V is TRBV7-3; D is perhaps TRBD1 (6 bases). CDR1 and CDR2 (germline): SGHTA, FQGTGA. The ends were cut back, 1 base at V and 9 bases at J, with 10 bases in the middle. The CDR3 has 13 residues. The CDR3 spells CASSLIAGAEQFF. The CDR3 nucleotides are TGTGCCAGCAGCTTAATAGCAGGGGCTGAGCAGTTCTTC.

The V and J genes are TRBV4-3 and TRBJ2-2; the D gene is possibly TRBD2 (5 bases). CDR3 length: 17 amino acids. CDR1 is LGHNA and CDR2 is YSLEER in the germline V gene. V lost 4 bases, J lost 4 bases, and 19 bases lay in between. CDR3 sequence: CASSRSPASSGTGELFF. The CDR3 region has the DNA TGCGCCAGCAGCCGGAGCCCGGCATCGAGCGGCACCGGGGAGCTGTTTTTT.

This clonotype was seen a handful of times. This rearrangement joins TRBV7-9 to TRBJ2-7; D is uncertain. Germline V gene data show CDR1 as SEHNR and CDR2 as FQNEAQ (reference sequence). V was pared by 6 bases and J by 0 bases, with 6 bases between. There are 12 residues in the CDR3. CDR3 bases: TGTGCCAGCAGTCTCCCCTCCTACGAGCAGTACTTC. Translated, it gives CASSLPSYEQYF.

The chain couples TRBV9 to TRBJ2-6; unclear D gene. Germline V gene sequence: CDR1 SGDLS, CDR2 YYNGEE. Between the trimmed V and J ends, which lost 0 bases and 1 base, there was a span of 17 bases. The CDR3 runs 19 residues. The CDR3 region has the DNA TGTGCCAGCAGCGTAGGTTCAGCTGCAATCCAATCTGGGGCCAACGTCCTGACTTTC. Translation: CASSVGSAAIQSGANVLTF.

This clonotype was counted only a few times. CDR3 sequence: CASSHGASTDTQYF. The DNA of the CDR3 is TGTGCCAGCAGCCACGGGGCCAGCACAGATACGCAGTATTTT. The chain is built from TRBV12-3 or TRBV12-4 and TRBJ2-3, with D possibly called TRBD1 or TRBD2 (5 bases each). The CDR3 is made up of 14 amino acids. V lost 6 bases and J lost 0, with 10 bases in between.

This clonotype came up a few times. The CDR3 nucleotides read TGCAGTGCTAGAGAACTAGCGGGAGTCTCGGACGAGCAGTACTTC. Residues: CSARELAGVSDEQYF. This rearrangement joins TRBV20-1 to TRBJ2-7, with 11 bases matching TRBD2. The CDR3 consists of 15 residues. Trimming at V came to 0 bases and at J to 5 bases, leaving 6 bases not matched to a gene. CDR1 and CDR2 (germline): DFQATT, SNEGSKA (reference sequence).

This clonotype was observed a few times. J is TRBJ2-2 and V is TRBV7-9; D perhaps matches TRBD2 (5 bases). The CDR3 has 16 amino acids. With 5 bases removed from V and 0 bases from J, the gap between germline ends came to 13 bases. In germline, CDR1 is SEHNR, CDR2 FQNEAQ (reference sequence). CDR3 region: CASSDPAETNTGELFF. The DNA for the CDR3 is TGTGCCAGCAGCGACCCAGCGGAGACGAACACCGGGGAGCTGTTTTTT.